This T cell receptor beta chain appears in the sequencing data of a study of blood T cell repertoires in COVID-19. Study overall: COVID-19 samples collected from the United States, Italy and Spain covered acute and convalescent phases. T cells, B-cell-depleted T cells, or PBMCs supplied cDNA or gDNA.

Per the study methods: Nucleated cell number was recorded as an estimate derived from reference gene primer amplification. Generated by immunoSEQ multiplex PCR, the TCRdb table keeps only in-frame clones and is missing some. V, J and clone size derive from that table, while D and trimming were established from the DNA sequence. The data show tens of thousands of clones, almost 90% seen once. Germline trimming cut 3 bases from V and 5 bases from J; bases unmatched to any gene: 6. This CDR3 is built from 15 residues. CDR1 and CDR2 from the germline V gene are SGHAT and FQNNGV. Sequencing was carried out using peripheral blood. The chain recombines TRBV11-2 with TRBJ1-1; 10 nucleotides align to TRBD1. This TCR was sampled from a human donor in a cohort sampled during active COVID-19. CDR3: CASSFQGTGVTEAFF. CDR3 nucleotide sequence: TGTGCCAGCAGCTTTCAAGGGACAGGGGTAACTGAAGCTTTCTTT.